This entry features one T cell receptor (beta chain) sequence. Its antigen is still unknown. In germline, CDR1 is MNHEY, CDR2 SMNVEV (reference sequence). CDR3 length equals 15 residues. Germline trimming cut 2 bases from V and 15 bases from J; bases unmatched to any gene: 8. This sample is drawn from a study of shared clonotypes between healthy human individuals. Study-wide findings and caveats: Generally, estimated richness proved larger in naive subsets than it did in memory subsets. Sequencing depth was a factor that was expected to affect clonotype sharing among donors.

Naive CD8 populations comprised CD45RO-negative cells positively selected for CCR7, excluding terminally differentiated effector memory CD45RA+ cells. All donors were healthy HIV-negative adults lacking recent acute infections or vaccinations. Using immunoSEQ multiplex PCR, the repertoire was profiled, and TCRdb retains in-frame clones only, with some absent. The sample gives 1.5 million to 2.5 million clones, around 96% of which show up once; 1% to 1.5% is in the top ten. This chain joins TRBV27 and TRBJ1-6; TRBD1 agrees at 12 bases. The sample taken for sequencing was naive CD8+ T cells sorted from blood. The source is a man aged 18-30 years in good health. Here the CDR3 DNA reads TGTGCCAGCAGTTTAATCGGGACAGGGGGCCCAAGCCTCCACTTT. Amino acids: CASSLIGTGGPSLHF.